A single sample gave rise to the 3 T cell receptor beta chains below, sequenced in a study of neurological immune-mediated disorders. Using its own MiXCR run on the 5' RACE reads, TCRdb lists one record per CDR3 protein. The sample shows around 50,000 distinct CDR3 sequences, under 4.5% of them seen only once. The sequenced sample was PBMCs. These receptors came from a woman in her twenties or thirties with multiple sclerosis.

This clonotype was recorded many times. The CDR3 bases are TGTGCCAGCAGCCCACGACAGGGGGCCTACGAGCAGTACTTC. Its protein product is CASSPRQGAYEQYF. The gene calls are TRBV11-1 and TRBJ2-7; 9 bases agree with TRBD1. The length of the CDR3 is 14 residues. Germline V gene data show CDR1 as SGHAT and CDR2 as FQDESV (reference sequence). Trimming removed 5 bases from V and 2 bases from J; junction bases left unmatched: 4. The entire variable domain, with the rest obtained from reference TRBV11-1 and TRBJ2-7, is as follows: EAEVAQSPRYKITEKSQAVAFWCDPISGHATLYWYRQILGQGPELLVQFQDESVVDDSQLPKDRFSAERLKGVDSTLKIQPAELGDSAMYLCASSPRQGAYEQYFGPGTRLTVT.

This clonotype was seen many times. The CDR3 spells CASSFKRAYNEQFF. CDR3 nucleotides: TGTGCCAGCAGCTTTAAGCGGGCATACAATGAGCAGTTCTTC. V and J are TRBV7-9 and TRBJ2-1; perhaps TRBD2 as D (6 bases). Trimming left V 3 bases short and J 4 bases short, with 10 bases between. The CDR3 contains 14 residues. Per the germline V gene, CDR1 is SEHNR and CDR2 is FQNEAQ (reference sequence).

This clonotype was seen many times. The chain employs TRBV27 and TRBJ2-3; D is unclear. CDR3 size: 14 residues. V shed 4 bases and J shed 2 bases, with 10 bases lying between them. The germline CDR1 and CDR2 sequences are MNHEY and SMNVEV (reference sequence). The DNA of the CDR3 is TGTGCCAGCAGTTATGCCCTGATCACAGATACGCAGTATTTT. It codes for CASSYALITDTQYF.